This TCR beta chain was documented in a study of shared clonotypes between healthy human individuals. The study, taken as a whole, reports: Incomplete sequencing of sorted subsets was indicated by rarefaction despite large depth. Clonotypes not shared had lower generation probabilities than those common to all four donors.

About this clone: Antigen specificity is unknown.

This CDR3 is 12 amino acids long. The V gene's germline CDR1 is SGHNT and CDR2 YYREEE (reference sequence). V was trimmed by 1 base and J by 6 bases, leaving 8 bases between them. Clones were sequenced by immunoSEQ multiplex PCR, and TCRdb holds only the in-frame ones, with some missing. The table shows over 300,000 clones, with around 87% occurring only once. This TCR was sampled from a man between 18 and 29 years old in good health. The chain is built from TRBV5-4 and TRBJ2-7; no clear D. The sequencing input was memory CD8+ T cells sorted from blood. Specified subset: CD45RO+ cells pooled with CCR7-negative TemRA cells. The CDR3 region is CASSLLDTEQYF. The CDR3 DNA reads TGTGCCAGCAGCTTGTTGGATACCGAGCAGTACTTC.